This T cell receptor beta chain was obtained from a study of radiation and T cells in renal cell carcinoma. Looking at the study overall: Nephrectomy followed 15 Gy stereotactic body radiation by 4 weeks.

Assay used: immunoSEQ multiplex PCR; TCRdb lists only in-frame clones, some missing. The profile shows some 75,000 clones, 82% of them singletons. This clone was observed a handful of times. Time point: blood 2 weeks post-SBRT. The treatment denotes: 15 Gy SBRT to primary tumor, nephrectomy 4 weeks later. Blood was sampled at baseline, 2 weeks and 4 weeks after SBRT. This material consisted of blood, taken from a patient whose treatment included radiotherapy and nephrectomy. The sequence derives from a man aged 60 to 75 with renal cell carcinoma.

The CDR3 nucleotides are TGTGCCTGGAGTCCCTCAAGAGGGGATCAGCCCCAGCATTTT. Residues: CAWSPSRGDQPQHF. The chain is built from TRBV30 and TRBJ1-5; D perhaps matches TRBD1 (5 bases). Germline V CDR1 and CDR2: GTSNPN, SVGIG (reference sequence). This CDR3 has 14 residues. V dropped 2 bases and J dropped 5 bases, with 13 bases sitting between them.